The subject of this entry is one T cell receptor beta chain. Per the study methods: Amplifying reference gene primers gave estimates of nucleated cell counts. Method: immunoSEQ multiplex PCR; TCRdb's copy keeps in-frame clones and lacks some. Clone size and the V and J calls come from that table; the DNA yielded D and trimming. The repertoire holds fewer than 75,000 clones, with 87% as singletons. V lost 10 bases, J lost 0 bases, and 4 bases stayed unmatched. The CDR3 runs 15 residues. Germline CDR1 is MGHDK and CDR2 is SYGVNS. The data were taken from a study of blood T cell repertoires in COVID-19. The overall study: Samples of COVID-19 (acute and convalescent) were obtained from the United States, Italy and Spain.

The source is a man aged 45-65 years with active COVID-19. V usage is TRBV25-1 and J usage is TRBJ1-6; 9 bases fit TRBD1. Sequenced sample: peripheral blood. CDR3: CATGQGSSYNSPLHF. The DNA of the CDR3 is TGTGCCACCGGACAGGGGAGCTCCTATAATTCACCCCTCCACTTT.